This T cell receptor beta chain stems from a study of T cell responses to AZD1222 COVID-19 vaccine. Germline V gene sequence: CDR1 GTSNPN, CDR2 SVGIG (reference sequence). Trimming shortened V by 1 base and J by 5 bases, and 12 bases separated the two germline ends. The CDR3 totals 14 residues. Clones were sequenced by immunoSEQ multiplex PCR, and TCRdb holds only the in-frame ones, with some missing. The table includes over 110,000 clones, around 91% detected once. This TCR was recovered from an adult in good health. The specimen comprised peripheral blood, sampled on day 0 of AZD1222 vaccination. The chain has TRBV30 and TRBJ2-1; possibly TRBD2 for D (5 bases). Written as DNA, the CDR3 is TGTGCCTGGAGTGCGGCTAGCAGCCACAATGAGCAGTTCTTC. This encodes CAWSAASSHNEQFF.